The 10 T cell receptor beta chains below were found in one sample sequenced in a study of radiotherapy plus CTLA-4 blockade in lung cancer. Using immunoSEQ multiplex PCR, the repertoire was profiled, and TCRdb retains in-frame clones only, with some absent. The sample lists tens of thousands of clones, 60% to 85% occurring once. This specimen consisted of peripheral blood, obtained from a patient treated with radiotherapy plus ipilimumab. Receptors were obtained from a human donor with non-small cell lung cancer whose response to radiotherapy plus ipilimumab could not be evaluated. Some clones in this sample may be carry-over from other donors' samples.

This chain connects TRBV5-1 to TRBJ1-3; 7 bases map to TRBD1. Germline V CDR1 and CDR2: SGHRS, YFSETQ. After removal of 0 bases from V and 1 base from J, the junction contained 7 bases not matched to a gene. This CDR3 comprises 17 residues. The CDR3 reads CASSLAGGSASGNTIYF. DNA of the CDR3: TGCGCCAGCAGCTTGGCAGGGGGATCGGCGTCTGGAAACACCATATATTTT.

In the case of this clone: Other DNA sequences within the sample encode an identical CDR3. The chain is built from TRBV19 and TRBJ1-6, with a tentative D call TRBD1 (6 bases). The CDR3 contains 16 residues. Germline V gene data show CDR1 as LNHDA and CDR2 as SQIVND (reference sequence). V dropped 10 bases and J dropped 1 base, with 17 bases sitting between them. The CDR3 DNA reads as TGTGCCACTGGGGACACCTTAGCGTCCTATAATTCACCCCTCCACTTT. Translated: CATGDTLASYNSPLHF.

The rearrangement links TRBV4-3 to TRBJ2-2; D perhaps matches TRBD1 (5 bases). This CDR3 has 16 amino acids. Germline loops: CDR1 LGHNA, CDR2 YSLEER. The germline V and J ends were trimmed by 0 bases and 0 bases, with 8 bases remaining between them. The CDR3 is CASSQEYRPNTGELFF. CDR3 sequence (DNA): TGCGCCAGCAGCCAAGAATACAGGCCGAACACCGGGGAGCTGTTTTTT.

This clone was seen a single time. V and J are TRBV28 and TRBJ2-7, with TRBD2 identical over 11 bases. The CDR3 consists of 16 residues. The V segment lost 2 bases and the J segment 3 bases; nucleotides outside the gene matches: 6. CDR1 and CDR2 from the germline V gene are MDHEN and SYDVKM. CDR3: CASSLPWTSGHYEQYF. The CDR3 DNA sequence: TGTGCCAGCAGTTTACCCTGGACTAGCGGGCACTACGAGCAGTACTTC.

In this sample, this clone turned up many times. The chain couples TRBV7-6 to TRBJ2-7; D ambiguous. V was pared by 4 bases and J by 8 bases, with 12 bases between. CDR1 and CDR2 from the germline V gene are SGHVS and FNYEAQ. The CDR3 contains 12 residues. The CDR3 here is CASSSAGGQQYF. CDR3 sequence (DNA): TGTGCCAGCAGCTCGGCAGGTGGCCAGCAGTACTTC.

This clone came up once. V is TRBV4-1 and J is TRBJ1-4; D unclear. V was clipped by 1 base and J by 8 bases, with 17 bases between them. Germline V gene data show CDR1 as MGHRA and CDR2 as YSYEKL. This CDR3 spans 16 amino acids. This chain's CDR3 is CASSQGLVSSTEKLFF. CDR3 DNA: TGCGCCAGCAGCCAAGGTTTAGTAAGTTCGACAGAAAAACTGTTTTTT.

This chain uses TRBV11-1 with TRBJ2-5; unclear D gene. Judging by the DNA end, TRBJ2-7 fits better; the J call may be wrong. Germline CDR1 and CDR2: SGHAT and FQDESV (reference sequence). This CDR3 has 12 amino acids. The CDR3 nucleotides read TGTGCCAGCAGCTATATAGCCTACGAGCAGTACTTC. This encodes CASSYIAYEQYF.

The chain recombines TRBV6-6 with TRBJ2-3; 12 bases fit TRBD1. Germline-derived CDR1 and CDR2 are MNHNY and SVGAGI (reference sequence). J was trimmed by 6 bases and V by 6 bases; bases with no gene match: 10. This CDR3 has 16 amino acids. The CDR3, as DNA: TGTGCCAGCAGCTCCGGGACAGGGGGCGCAGGGGATACGCAGTATTTT. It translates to CASSSGTGGAGDTQYF.

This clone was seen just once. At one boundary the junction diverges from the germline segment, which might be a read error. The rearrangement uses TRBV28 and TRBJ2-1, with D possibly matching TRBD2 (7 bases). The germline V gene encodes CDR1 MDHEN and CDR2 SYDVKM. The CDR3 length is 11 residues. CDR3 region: CASSREGVLVF. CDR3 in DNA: TGTGCCAGCAGTAGGGAGGGGGTTTTGGTCTTC.

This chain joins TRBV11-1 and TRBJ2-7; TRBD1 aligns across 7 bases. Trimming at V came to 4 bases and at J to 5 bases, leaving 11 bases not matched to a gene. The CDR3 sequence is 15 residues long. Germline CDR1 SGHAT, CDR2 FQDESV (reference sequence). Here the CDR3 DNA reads TGTGCCAGCAGCTCCGACGACAGGGTCCGGAACGAGCAGTACTTC. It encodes CASSSDDRVRNEQYF.